This TCR beta chain stems from a study of memory CD4+ T cells and cytomegalovirus serostatus. Study in general: Healthy Belgian adult donors included several CMV-positive and 20 to 30 CMV-negative people.

This clone was recorded once. The antigen is not known. The data were produced by immunoSEQ multiplex PCR, yet TCRdb's version contains in-frame clones alone and is incomplete. Here the sample spans tens of thousands of clones, roughly three quarters being singletons. General observations from the study: The CMV-associated TCR signature appears largely within the CD4+ memory repertoire. About 40% of the 164 known CMV-associated TCRbeta sequences appeared in CD4+ memory.

The sort gate was single viable CD3+CD4+CD8-CD45RO+ cells for memory CD4+ T cells. Trimming took 1 base from V and 4 from J, leaving 10 bases between them. Germline values: CDR1 MNHNS, CDR2 SASEGT. This CDR3 region has 14 residues. The TCR was taken from an adult in good health and CMV-seronegative. The chain links TRBV6-1 to TRBJ1-2, with D possibly matching TRBD1 (5 bases). The source material was memory CD4+ T cells from blood. The CDR3 is CASSEVKDSYGYTF. The CDR3 DNA is TGTGCCAGCAGTGAAGTCAAAGACAGCTATGGCTACACCTTC.